This T cell receptor (beta chain) emerged from a study of T cell responses to AZD1222 COVID-19 vaccine. Overall study: Pooled samples include second doses given at about 4 or 12 weeks. Findings of the study overall: Recipients of two AZD1222 doses showed rising Spike-specific TCR breadth and depth.

A word on this clone: Its antigen is unknown.

V lost 0 bases to trimming and J lost 1 base, with 6 bases between them. Germline V lookup: CDR1 LGHDT, CDR2 YNNKEL (reference sequence). The CDR3 spans 14 residues. Repertoires were generated with immunoSEQ multiplex PCR, while TCRdb's copy carries only in-frame clones and drops some. The data show some 110,000 clones, with under 90% seen just once and approximately 5% held by the top ten. The sample here was peripheral blood, taken on day 0 of AZD1222 vaccination. The gene calls are TRBV3-1 (or the pseudogene TRBV3-2) and TRBJ1-1; D not resolved. This receptor was obtained from an adult in good health. CDR3 sequence: CASSQDRRNTEAFF. The CDR3 DNA reads as TGTGCCAGCAGCCAAGATAGAAGGAACACTGAAGCTTTCTTT.